These 5 T cell receptor beta chains came from one sample sequenced in a study of T cells in Graves' hyperthyroidism and ophthalmopathy. TCR beta CDR3 regions were amplified from RNA transcripts. RT-PCR in the first round (using the HTBI primer set) targeted the TCR CDR3. Each CDR3 protein is one row after TCRdb ran MiXCR on the multiplex PCR reads. This table holds 300,000 to 450,000 distinct CDR3 sequences, 13% found once. The sequenced sample consisted of blood. Receptors were obtained from a young woman with Graves' hyperthyroidism.

This clonotype has at least ten counts. This rearrangement joins TRBV29-1 to TRBJ2-1, with TRBD1 identical over 10 bases. The CDR3 covers 13 residues. V trimming: 4 bases; J trimming: 11 bases; junction bases outside the gene matches: 8. Looked up from germline, CDR1 is SQVTM and CDR2 is ANQGSEA. The CDR3 spells CSVGQGAWSQQFF. DNA of the CDR3: TGCAGCGTTGGACAGGGGGCTTGGAGCCAGCAGTTCTTC.

This clonotype was seen at least ten times. The CDR3 loop reads CASSYSPTGTNTGELFF. The CDR3, as DNA: TGTGCCAGCAGTTACTCGCCGACAGGGACGAACACCGGGGAGCTGTTTTTT. J is TRBJ2-2 and V is TRBV6-2 or TRBV6-3; 7 bases map to TRBD1. Germline CDR1 reads MNHEY; CDR2 reads SVGEGT. J lost 0 bases, V lost 0 bases, and 4 bases had no gene match. The CDR3 loop spans 17 amino acids.

This chain connects TRBV20-1 to TRBJ2-1; D may be TRBD2 (7 bases). Germline V gives CDR1 DFQATT, CDR2 SNEGSKA (reference sequence). The germline V and J ends were trimmed by 4 bases and 7 bases, with 17 bases remaining between them. The CDR3 spans 14 residues. CDR3 in amino acids: CSAKELGGPNEQFF. The CDR3 DNA reads TGCAGTGCTAAAGAGTTGGGGGGGCCTAATGAGCAGTTCTTC.

To note about this clonotype: One base away lies a much larger clone, so this may be a sequencing read error. The chain has TRBV29-1 and TRBJ1-1; maybe TRBD1 (6 bases). The CDR3 sequence is 13 residues long. The germline gives CDR1 SQVTM, CDR2 ANQGSEA. CDR3 in amino acids: CGVDRGAKTEAFF. The CDR3 region has the DNA TGCGGCGTTGATAGGGGGGCGAAAACTGAAGCTTTCTTT.

This clonotype was observed many times. The chain carries TRBV28 and TRBJ2-7; maybe TRBD1 (5 bases). The CDR3 totals 13 residues. CDR1 and CDR2 (germline): MDHEN, SYDVKM. V was cut by 7 bases and J by 2 bases, with 12 bases left in between. CDR3 nucleotide sequence: TGTGCCAGCAATGGGCAGGGTGCCTACGAGCAGTACTTC. Protein product: CASNGQGAYEQYF.